The next 29 T cell receptor beta chains were all read from a single sample in a study of blood T cells in healthy people across ages. Sample-barcoded 5' priming and a J-beta primer mix drove a second PCR of about 7 to 12 cycles. TCRdb recomputed calls from the 5' RACE reads with MiXCR, one row per CDR3 protein. The data hold 500,000 to 600,000 distinct CDR3 sequences, with 27% observed a single time. The material sequenced was blood. The receptors shown here come from a woman aged 70-85 years in good health.

By frequency in the sample, this clonotype is medium-sized. J is TRBJ1-2 and V is TRBV6-5; possible D gene TRBD1, 5 bases. This CDR3 comprises 14 residues. V was pared by 6 bases and J by 6 bases, with 17 bases between. Germline V gives CDR1 MNHEY, CDR2 SVGAGI. The CDR3 DNA is TGTGCCAGCAGACTACGGGGGGGTTTGCATGGCTACACCTTC. Translation: CASRLRGGLHGYTF.

The V and J genes are TRBV7-9 and TRBJ1-4; D unresolved. V lost 6 bases to trimming and J lost 8 bases, with 13 bases between them. The CDR3 sequence is 13 residues long. Germline V lookup: CDR1 SEHNR, CDR2 FQNEAQ (reference sequence). CDR3: CASSGRPLEKLFF. Here the CDR3 DNA reads TGTGCCAGCAGTGGACGACCGCTGGAAAAACTGTTTTTT.

The V and J genes are TRBV20-1 and TRBJ2-3, with 9 nucleotides matching TRBD2. The V segment lost 4 bases and the J segment 11 bases; nucleotides outside the gene matches: 25. Germline V gives CDR1 DFQATT, CDR2 SNEGSKA (reference sequence). This CDR3 contains 18 residues. In nucleotides, the CDR3 is TGCAGTGCTACAATGGGAGGGCTAGCGGGATACCATACGGGGGGGCAGTATTTT. The encoded protein is CSATMGGLAGYHTGGQYF.

On this clonotype itself: Relative to the germline gene, one junction end is altered; a read error may explain this. The chain is built from TRBV24-1 and TRBJ1-1; possible D gene TRBD1, 6 bases. This CDR3 region has 15 residues. CDR1 KGHDR and CDR2 SFDVKD come from the germline V gene. The CDR3, as DNA: TGTGCCGCCAGTGTGAACAGGGCAGGGAACACTGAAGCTTTCTTT. This codes for CAASVNRAGNTEAFF.

This chain links TRBV6-2 or TRBV6-3 with TRBJ1-4; the match to TRBD1 covers 8 bases. Germline V gene lookup returns CDR1 MNHEY and CDR2 SVGEGT. The CDR3 covers 11 residues. J gave up 15 bases and V 6 bases, and 6 bases lay outside the gene matches. CDR3 in amino acids: CASSPDREVFF. The CDR3 DNA reads TGTGCCAGCAGCCCGGACAGGGAGGTGTTTTTT.

This chain joins TRBV6-2 or TRBV6-3 and TRBJ2-7; 8 bases line up with TRBD1. V shed 5 bases, J shed 5 bases, and the junction held 11 bases outside the gene matches. The CDR3 has 15 residues. The germline gives CDR1 MNHEY, CDR2 SVGEGT. The CDR3 DNA follows: TGTGCCAGCAGTCTAAACCCGGGACAGGTAAACGAGCAGTACTTC. Its protein is CASSLNPGQVNEQYF.

The rearrangement uses TRBV27 and TRBJ2-2; TRBD1 is a possible D gene (6 bases). Germline lookup yields CDR1 MNHEY and CDR2 SMNVEV (reference sequence). CDR3 length: 15 amino acids. V lost 4 bases and J 3 bases, leaving 12 bases between the germline ends. CDR3 sequence reads: CASSWATGYTGELFF. For the CDR3, the DNA is TGTGCCAGCAGTTGGGCCACAGGGTACACCGGGGAGCTGTTTTTT.

With regard to this clonotype: Given the absence of the conserved phenylalanine or tryptophan at the CDR3 end, a read error is likely. No DNA is shown, since the ends of the CDR3 on it are uncertain; the CDR3 is the one TCRdb lists. The chain uses TRBV21-1 and TRBJ1-4; TRBD1 is the table's D call, not checked against the DNA. TRBV21-1 is a recognized pseudogene. With termini counted, the CDR3 has 9 amino acids. CDR3 loop: CASGTICLC.

This clonotype came up a few times. J is TRBJ1-5 and V is TRBV11-2, with TRBD1 identical over 8 bases. The CDR3 runs 14 residues. V gave up 5 bases and J gave up 6 bases; unmatched junction bases: 6. Germline V CDR1 and CDR2: SGHAT, FQNNGV. CDR3 amino acids: CASSKQGDSQPQHF. CDR3 nucleotide sequence: TGTGCCAGCAGCAAACAGGGGGATAGTCAGCCCCAGCATTTT.

This clonotype was counted only a few times. V usage is TRBV23-1 and J usage is TRBJ1-5; D call uncertain. TRBV23-1 is given ORF status, its function remaining uncertain. The V end lost 4 bases, the J end lost 5 bases, and 6 bases lay between the germline ends. The CDR3 sequence is 12 residues long. The CDR3 DNA follows: TGCGCCAGCAGTCCTAATTATCAGCCCCAGCATTTT. It translates to CASSPNYQPQHF.

The J gene is TRBJ1-4, the V gene TRBV29-1; 7 bases are shared with TRBD1. The CDR3 covers 16 residues. V was clipped by 7 bases and J by 7 bases; unmatched bases: 18. In germline, CDR1 is SQVTM, CDR2 ANQGSEA. The CDR3 DNA reads as TGCAGCGCCCTTCTGGTCTTAGGGGGCAAAGGTGAAAAACTGTTTTTT. Its protein is CSALLVLGGKGEKLFF.

This clonotype turned up a few times. The J gene is TRBJ2-5, the V gene TRBV2; D may correspond to TRBD1 or TRBD2 (5 bases each). Germline V gene lookup returns CDR1 SNHLY and CDR2 FYNNEI. This CDR3 spans 15 amino acids. Deletions cut 7 bases from V and 0 bases from J, with 15 bases between. In nucleotides, the CDR3 is TGTGCCAGCATTCCACTGGGACGGTACCAAGAGACCCAGTACTTC. Residues: CASIPLGRYQETQYF.

This clonotype appeared a few times. This chain links TRBV6-2 or TRBV6-3 with TRBJ2-6; no definite D call. CDR1 is MNHEY and CDR2 is SVGEGT in the germline V gene. The CDR3 spans 16 residues. Trimming pared 0 bases from V and 0 bases from J, leaving 6 bases between. This CDR3 is CASSYSGRSGANVLTF. For the CDR3, the DNA is TGTGCCAGCAGTTACTCGGGTCGCTCTGGGGCCAACGTCCTGACTTTC.

This sequence joins TRBV11-2 and TRBJ2-7, with D possibly being TRBD1 (5 bases). This CDR3 comprises 15 residues. Trimming removed 1 base from V and 1 base from J, with 11 bases in between. Germline V gene lookup returns CDR1 SGHAT and CDR2 FQNNGV. CDR3 nucleotide sequence: TGTGCCAGCAGCTTAGTTGGGGCCAGGTCCTACGAGCAGTACTTC. Translation gives CASSLVGARSYEQYF.

In regard to this clonotype: Mismatch with germline at one junction end may stem from a read error. This chain joins TRBV7-7 and TRBJ1-6; tentatively, D is TRBD1 (6 bases). Per the germline V gene, CDR1 is SSHAT and CDR2 is FNYEAQ (reference sequence). CDR3 size: 15 residues. The CDR3 DNA reads TGTGCTAGCAGCACCCAGGGGAAGTTCATTTCACCCCTCCACTTT. This codes for CASSTQGKFISPLHF.

The V and J genes are TRBV7-2 and TRBJ1-5, with D unclear. The CDR3 has 12 amino acids. Germline lookup yields CDR1 SGHTA and CDR2 FQGNSA. Trimming removed 6 bases from V and 8 bases from J, with 11 bases in between. CDR3 in amino acids: CASSFPQKPQHF. The DNA of the CDR3 is TGTGCCAGCAGTTTCCCTCAGAAGCCCCAGCATTTT.

This sequence joins TRBV7-3 and TRBJ2-1, with 7 positions matching TRBD2. CDR1 and CDR2 (germline): SGHTA, FQGTGA. The V and J ends lost 5 bases and 5 bases, in that order; junction bases with no gene match: 9. This CDR3 is built from 15 residues. CDR3 protein: CASSARLAAHNEQFF. Written as DNA, the CDR3 is TGTGCCAGCAGCGCCCGACTAGCCGCCCACAATGAGCAGTTCTTC.

The chain combines TRBV20-1 with TRBJ2-4; D ambiguous. The CDR3 contains 13 residues. Germline CDR1 reads DFQATT; CDR2 reads SNEGSKA (reference sequence). V lost 6 bases to trimming and J lost 7 bases, with 16 bases between them. The CDR3 protein is CSALFWERNIQYF. The DNA for the CDR3 is TGCAGTGCCCTTTTCTGGGAAAGGAACATTCAGTACTTC.

In this sample, this clonotype turned up a few times. The chain uses TRBV5-6 and TRBJ2-3, with D tentatively TRBD2 (6 bases). V gave up 4 bases and J gave up 2 bases, with 14 bases separating them. CDR3 size: 15 residues. Germline V CDR1 and CDR2: SGHDT, YYEEEE. CDR3 sequence reads: CASSTGLTFTDTQYF. The DNA for the CDR3 is TGTGCCAGCAGCACGGGACTGACCTTCACAGATACGCAGTATTTT.

V is TRBV7-2 and J is TRBJ1-1, with D perhaps matching TRBD1 (6 bases). Germline V gene sequence: CDR1 SGHTA, CDR2 FQGNSA. Trimming stripped 5 bases from V and 7 bases from J, with 14 bases between. This CDR3 contains 13 residues. The CDR3 sequence: CASSPRGDGEAFF. The CDR3 bases are TGTGCCAGCAGCCCAAGGGGGGACGGTGAAGCTTTCTTT.

The chain joins TRBV7-2 to TRBJ2-5; 7 bases agree with TRBD1. CDR3 length equals 14 residues. The germline CDR1 and CDR2 sequences are SGHTA and FQGNSA. The V segment lost 4 bases and the J segment 6 bases; nucleotides outside the gene matches: 8. Written as DNA, the CDR3 is TGTGCCAGCAGCTCAAACAGGGGCGGCCAGACCCAGTACTTC. This gives the protein CASSSNRGGQTQYF. Together with reference TRBV7-2 and TRBJ2-5, the CDR3 gives the full variable domain: GAGVSQSPSNKVTEKGKDVELRCDPISGHTALYWYRQSLGQGLEFLIYFQGNSAPDKSGLPSDRFSAERTGGSVSTLTIQRTQQEDSAVYLCASSSNRGGQTQYFGPGTRLLVL.

V usage is TRBV5-1 and J usage is TRBJ1-2; 7 bases align to TRBD1. V was pared by 4 bases and J by 3 bases, with 9 bases of the junction left unmatched. This CDR3 region has 15 residues. Germline CDR1 and CDR2: SGHRS and YFSETQ. DNA of the CDR3: TGCGCCAGCAGCACCGGGACAGCCAAAGACTATGGCTACACCTTC. It translates to CASSTGTAKDYGYTF. The variable domain in full, completed from reference TRBV5-1 and TRBJ1-2, reads KAGVTQTPRYLIKTRGQQVTLSCSPISGHRSVSWYQQTPGQGLQFLFEYFSETQRNKGNFPGRFSGRQFSNSRSEMNVSTLELGDSALYLCASSTGTAKDYGYTFGSGTRLTVV.

The chain joins TRBV4-3 to TRBJ2-3; 9 positions agree with TRBD2. CDR1 LGHNA and CDR2 YSLEER come from the germline V gene. J gave up 0 bases and V 1 base, and 5 bases lay outside the gene matches. This CDR3 has 17 residues. The chain's CDR3 is CASSQGSSGESTDTQYF. Here the CDR3 DNA reads TGCGCCAGCAGCCAAGGGTCTAGCGGGGAAAGCACAGATACGCAGTATTTT.

This chain links TRBV3-1 with TRBJ2-2; D remains ambiguous. Trimming removed 3 bases at V and 5 bases at J, with 7 bases between. Germline V gives CDR1 LGHDT, CDR2 YNNKEL (reference sequence). The CDR3 is 13 amino acids. The CDR3 is CASSQMVTGELFF. CDR3 DNA sequence: TGTGCCAGCAGCCAGATGGTGACCGGGGAGCTGTTTTTT. Based on the CDR3 plus reference TRBV3-1 and TRBJ2-2, the full variable domain is DTAVSQTPKYLVTQMGNDKSIKCEQNLGHDTMYWYKQDSKKFLKIMFSYNNKELIINETVPNRFSPKSPDKAHLNLHINSLELGDSAVYFCASSQMVTGELFFGEGSRLTVL.

On this clonotype: The junction and the germline gene differ at one end; a read error may be behind it. J is TRBJ2-7 and V is TRBV20-1; D not resolved. The V gene's germline CDR1 is DFQATT and CDR2 SNEGSKA (reference sequence). The CDR3 is 14 amino acids. CDR3 in amino acids: CNARDPGLRYEQYF. The DNA of the CDR3 is TGCAATGCTAGAGATCCAGGTTTGCGCTACGAGCAGTACTTC.

About this clonotype: At one end the junction does not follow the germline gene, possibly because of a read error. V and J are TRBV5-4 and TRBJ1-2; 8 bases agree with TRBD1. From germline, CDR1 is SGHNT and CDR2 YYREEE (reference sequence). The CDR3 runs to 14 residues. CDR3 protein: CASSGGQVYGGYAF. In DNA, the CDR3 is TGTGCCAGCAGCGGGGGACAGGTCTATGGAGGGTACGCCTTC.

This chain connects TRBV2 to TRBJ1-5; a weak D match, TRBD1 (6 bases). The CDR3 has 13 amino acids. With 1 base removed from V and 6 bases from J, the gap between germline ends came to 7 bases. Germline loops: CDR1 SNHLY, CDR2 FYNNEI. In DNA form, the CDR3 reads TGTGCCAGCAGTGAAGGCAGGGGTCAGCCCCAGCATTTT. It codes for CASSEGRGQPQHF.

This clonotype was counted only a few times. The rearrangement links TRBV7-6 to TRBJ1-5; no reliable D call. Germline V gives CDR1 SGHVS, CDR2 FNYEAQ. Trimming pared 5 bases from V and 7 bases from J, leaving 9 bases between. The CDR3 is 12 amino acids. The CDR3, as DNA: TGTGCCAGCAGCCACCTGGGGCAGCCCCAGCATTTT. It codes for CASSHLGQPQHF. The full variable domain, its missing parts supplied by reference TRBV7-6 and TRBJ1-5, is GAGVSQSPRYKVTKRGQDVALRCDPISGHVSLYWYRQALGQGPEFLTYFNYEAQQDKSGLPNDRFSAERPEGSISTLTIQRTEQRDSAMYRCASSHLGQPQHFGDGTRLSIL.

The rearrangement links TRBV7-3 to TRBJ2-1; possible D gene TRBD2, 7 bases. The ends were cut back, 1 base at V and 4 bases at J, with 11 bases in the middle. Germline lookup yields CDR1 SGHTA and CDR2 FQGTGA. The CDR3 consists of 15 residues. The CDR3 coding sequence is TGTGCCAGCAGCTTAATAGGGGGGGGTTACAATGAGCAGTTCTTC. Translation: CASSLIGGGYNEQFF.